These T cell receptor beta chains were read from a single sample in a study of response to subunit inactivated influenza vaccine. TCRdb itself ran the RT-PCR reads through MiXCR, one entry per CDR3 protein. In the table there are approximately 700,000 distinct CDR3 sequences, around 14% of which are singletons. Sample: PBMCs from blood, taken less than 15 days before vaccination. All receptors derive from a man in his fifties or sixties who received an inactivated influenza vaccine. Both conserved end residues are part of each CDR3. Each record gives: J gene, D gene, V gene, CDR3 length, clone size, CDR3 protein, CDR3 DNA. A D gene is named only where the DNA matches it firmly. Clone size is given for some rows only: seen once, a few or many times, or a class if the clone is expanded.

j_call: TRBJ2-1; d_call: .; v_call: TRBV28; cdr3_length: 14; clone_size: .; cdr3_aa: CASSRLAFYNEQFF; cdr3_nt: TGTGCCAGCAGTCGACTCGCATTCTACAATGAGCAGTTCTTC
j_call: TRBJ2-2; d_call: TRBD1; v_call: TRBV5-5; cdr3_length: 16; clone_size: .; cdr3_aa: CASSLEGQGNTGELFF; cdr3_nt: TGTGCCAGCAGCTTGGAGGGACAGGGAAACACCGGGGAGCTGTTTTTT
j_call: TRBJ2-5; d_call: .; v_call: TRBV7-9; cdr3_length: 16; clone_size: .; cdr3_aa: CASSLAIGPVEETQYF; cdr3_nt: TGTGCCAGCAGCTTAGCGATAGGGCCGGTAGAAGAGACCCAGTACTTC
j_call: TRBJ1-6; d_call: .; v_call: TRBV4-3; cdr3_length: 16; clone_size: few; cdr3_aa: CASSQGVSRDNSPLHF; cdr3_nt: TGCGCCAGCAGCCAAGGAGTATCCAGGGATAATTCACCCCTCCACTTT
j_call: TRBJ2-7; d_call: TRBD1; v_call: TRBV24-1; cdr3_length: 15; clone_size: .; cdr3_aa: CASSDTGTDPRKQYF; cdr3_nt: TGTGCCAGCAGTGACACCGGGACAGACCCTCGGAAGCAGTACTTC
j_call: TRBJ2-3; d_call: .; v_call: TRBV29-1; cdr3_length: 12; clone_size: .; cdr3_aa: CSVERAWDTQYF; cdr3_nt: TGCAGCGTTGAACGGGCCTGGGATACGCAGTATTTT
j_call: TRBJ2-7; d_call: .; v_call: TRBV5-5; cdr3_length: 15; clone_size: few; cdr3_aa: CASSPTGTAAYEQYF; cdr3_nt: TGTGCCAGCAGCCCCACCGGGACCGCTGCCTACGAGCAGTACTTC
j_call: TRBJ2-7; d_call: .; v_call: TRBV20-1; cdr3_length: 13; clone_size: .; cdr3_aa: CSGWVGISYEQYF; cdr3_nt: TGCAGTGGTTGGGTGGGAATCTCCTACGAGCAGTACTTC
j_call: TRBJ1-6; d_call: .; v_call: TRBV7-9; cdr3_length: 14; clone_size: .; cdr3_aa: CASSSLRVGAPLHF; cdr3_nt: TGTGCCAGCAGCTCCCTGAGGGTTGGGGCACCCCTCCACTTT
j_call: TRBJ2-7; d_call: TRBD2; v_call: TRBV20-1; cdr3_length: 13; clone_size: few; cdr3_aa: CSGSSGRAGEQYF; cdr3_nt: TGCAGTGGCTCTAGCGGGAGGGCCGGGGAGCAGTACTTC
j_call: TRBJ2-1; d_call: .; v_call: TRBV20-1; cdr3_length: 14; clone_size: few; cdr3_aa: CSATPGAAINEQFF; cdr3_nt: TGCAGTGCTACACCCGGGGCAGCCATAAATGAGCAGTTCTTC
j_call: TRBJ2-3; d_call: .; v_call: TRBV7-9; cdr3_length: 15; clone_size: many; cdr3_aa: CASSLLASSTDTQYF; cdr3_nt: TGTGCCAGCAGCTTATTGGCTAGTAGCACAGATACGCAGTATTTT
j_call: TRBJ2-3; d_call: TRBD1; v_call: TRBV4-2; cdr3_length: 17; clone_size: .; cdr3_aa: CASSQGYGTGPPDTQYF; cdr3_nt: TGTGCCAGCAGCCAAGGTTACGGGACAGGGCCCCCAGATACGCAGTATTTT
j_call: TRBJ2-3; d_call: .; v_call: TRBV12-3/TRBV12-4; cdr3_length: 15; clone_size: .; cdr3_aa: CASSSGFLSTDTQYF; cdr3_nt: TGTGCCAGCAGCTCGGGGTTTCTTAGCACAGATACGCAGTATTTT
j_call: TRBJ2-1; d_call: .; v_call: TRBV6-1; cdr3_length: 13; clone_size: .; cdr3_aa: CASRWNEPNEQFF; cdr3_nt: TGTGCCAGCAGATGGAACGAGCCCAATGAGCAGTTCTTC
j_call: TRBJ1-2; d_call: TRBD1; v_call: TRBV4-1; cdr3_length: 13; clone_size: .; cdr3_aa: CASSQPGGYGYTF; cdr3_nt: TGCGCCAGCAGCCAGCCAGGGGGATATGGCTACACCTTC
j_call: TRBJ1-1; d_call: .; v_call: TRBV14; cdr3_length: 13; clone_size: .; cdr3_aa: CASSPGTVGGAFF; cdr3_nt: TGTGCCAGCAGCCCAGGGACGGTGGGGGGAGCTTTCTTT
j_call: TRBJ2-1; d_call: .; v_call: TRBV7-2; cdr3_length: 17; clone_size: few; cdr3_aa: CASSFPGAGAAYNEQFF; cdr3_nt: TGTGCCAGCAGCTTCCCGGGGGCGGGGGCCGCCTACAATGAGCAGTTCTTC
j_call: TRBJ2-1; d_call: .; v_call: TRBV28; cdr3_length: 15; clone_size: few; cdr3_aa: CASSFAGTRYNEQFF; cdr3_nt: TGTGCCAGCAGTTTCGCGGGTACCAGGTACAATGAGCAGTTCTTC
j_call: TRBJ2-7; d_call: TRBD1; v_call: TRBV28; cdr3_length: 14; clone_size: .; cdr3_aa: CASSFGTGSGEQYF; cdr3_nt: TGTGCCAGCAGTTTTGGGACAGGGTCAGGCGAGCAGTACTTC
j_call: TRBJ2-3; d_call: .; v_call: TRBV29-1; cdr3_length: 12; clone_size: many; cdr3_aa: CSVKVLTDTQYF; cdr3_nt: TGCAGCGTTAAAGTATTGACAGATACGCAGTATTTT
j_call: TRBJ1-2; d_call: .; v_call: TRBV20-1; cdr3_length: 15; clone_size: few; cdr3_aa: CSARDHRGGGYGYTF; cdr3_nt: TGCAGTGCGAGGGACCATAGGGGAGGCGGCTATGGCTACACCTTC
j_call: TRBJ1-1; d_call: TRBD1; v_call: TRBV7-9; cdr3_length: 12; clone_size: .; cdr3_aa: CAGDRAGTEAFF; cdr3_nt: TGTGCCGGGGACAGGGCTGGCACTGAAGCTTTCTTT
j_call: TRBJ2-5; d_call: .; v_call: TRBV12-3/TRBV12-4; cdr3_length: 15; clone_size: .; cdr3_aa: CASSLSLGFAETQYF; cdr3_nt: TGTGCCAGCAGTTTATCTCTGGGGTTCGCAGAGACCCAGTACTTC
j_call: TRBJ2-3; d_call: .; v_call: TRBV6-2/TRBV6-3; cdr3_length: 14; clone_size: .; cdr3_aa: CASSYWDITDTQYF; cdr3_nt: TGTGCCAGCAGTTATTGGGACATCACAGATACGCAGTATTTT
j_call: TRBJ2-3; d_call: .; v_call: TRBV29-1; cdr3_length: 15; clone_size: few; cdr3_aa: CSVESIAAGTDTQYF; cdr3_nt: TGCAGCGTTGAGAGTATCGCGGCCGGCACAGATACGCAGTATTTT
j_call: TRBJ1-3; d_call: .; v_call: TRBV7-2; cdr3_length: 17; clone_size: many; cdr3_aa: CASSLVEVQSSGNTIYF; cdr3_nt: TGTGCCAGCAGCTTAGTGGAGGTTCAAAGCTCTGGAAACACCATATATTTT
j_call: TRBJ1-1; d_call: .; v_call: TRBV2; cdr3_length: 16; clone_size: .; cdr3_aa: CASSEAPSARNTEAFF; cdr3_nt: TGTGCCAGCAGTGAAGCCCCATCGGCCCGGAACACTGAAGCTTTCTTT
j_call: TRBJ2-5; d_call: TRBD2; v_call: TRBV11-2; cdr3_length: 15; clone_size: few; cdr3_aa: CASSLGSGGLETQYF; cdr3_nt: TGTGCCAGCAGCTTAGGGAGCGGGGGGTTGGAGACCCAGTACTTC
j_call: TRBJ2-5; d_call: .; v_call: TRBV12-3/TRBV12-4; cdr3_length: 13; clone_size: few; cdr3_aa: CASSLEGVETQYF; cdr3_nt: TGTGCCAGCAGTTTAGAAGGGGTAGAGACCCAGTACTTC
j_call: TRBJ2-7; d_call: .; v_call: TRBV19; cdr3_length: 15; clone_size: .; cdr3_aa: CASSMVLALAYEQYF; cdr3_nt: TGTGCCAGTAGTATGGTACTAGCATTGGCCTACGAGCAGTACTTC
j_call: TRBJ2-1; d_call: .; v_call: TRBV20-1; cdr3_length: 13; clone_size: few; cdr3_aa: CSASSGQINEQFF; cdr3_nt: TGCAGTGCTAGTTCCGGTCAAATCAATGAGCAGTTCTTC
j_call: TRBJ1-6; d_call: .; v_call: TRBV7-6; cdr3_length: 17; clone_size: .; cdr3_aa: CASSLAPAHSGDSPLHF; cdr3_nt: TGTGCCAGCAGCTTAGCACCCGCCCATTCCGGGGATTCACCCCTCCACTTT
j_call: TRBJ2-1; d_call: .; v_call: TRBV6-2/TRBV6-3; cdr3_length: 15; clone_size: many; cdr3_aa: CASSYSGAPYNEQFF; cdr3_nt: TGTGCCAGCAGTTACTCGGGGGCCCCTTACAATGAGCAGTTCTTC
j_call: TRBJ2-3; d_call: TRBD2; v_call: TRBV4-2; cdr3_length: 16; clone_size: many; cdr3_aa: CASSQWEGGNTDTQYF; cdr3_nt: TGTGCCAGCAGCCAGTGGGAGGGCGGAAACACAGATACGCAGTATTTT
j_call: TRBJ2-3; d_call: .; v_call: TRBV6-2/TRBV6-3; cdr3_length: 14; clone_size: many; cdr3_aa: CASSPTPPADTQYF; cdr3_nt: TGTGCCAGCAGTCCGACCCCCCCGGCAGATACGCAGTATTTT